This T cell receptor (beta chain) emerged from a study of blood T cell repertoires in COVID-19. CDR1 and CDR2 from the germline V gene are SNHLY and FYNNEI. The ends were cut back, 1 base at V and 0 bases at J, with 13 bases in the middle. This CDR3 has 16 residues. Per the original data handling: Amplification from reference gene primers served as the basis for estimated nucleated cell counts. TCRdb keeps only in-frame clones here, not all; method: immunoSEQ multiplex PCR. The V and J calls and clone size were taken over from that table, and D and trimming were inferred from the DNA. The sample carries 280,000 or so clones, nearly 90% recorded once.

Material: peripheral blood. J is TRBJ2-7 and V is TRBV2; the D gene is possibly TRBD1 (6 bases). This sequence was found in a young man with active or convalescent COVID-19. CDR3 amino acids: CASSEVAGASSYEQYF. The CDR3 DNA reads TGTGCCAGCAGTGAAGTGGCAGGGGCCAGCTCCTACGAGCAGTACTTC.